The entry that follows covers one TCR beta chain sequence. The entry originates in a study of immune cell composition in non-small cell lung cancer. Turning to the study itself: Most cases were lung adenocarcinoma or squamous cell carcinoma.

Only in-frame clones appear in the TCRdb table, and some are missing; sequencing was by immunoSEQ multiplex PCR. The profile covers some 15,000 clones, with more than 65% appearing a single time and approximately 12% taken by the ten largest. The CDR3 contains 14 residues. Germline lookup yields CDR1 SEHNR and CDR2 FQNEAQ (reference sequence). The V end was cut by 3 bases, the J end by 0 bases, with 8 bases between. This clonotype was obtained from a human donor with non-small cell lung cancer. The specimen sequenced was lung tumor tissue. This chain joins TRBV7-9 and TRBJ1-1; D unresolved. The CDR3 bases are TGTGCCAGCAGCTTGGACGGGGTGAACACTGAAGCTTTCTTT. Protein sequence: CASSLDGVNTEAFF.